This entry concerns a single TCR beta chain. MiXCR, applied by TCRdb to the RT-PCR reads, yields one record per CDR3 protein. The sample contains fewer than 800,000 distinct CDR3 sequences, over 12% of which appear only once. The clonotype originates from a female donor in good health, serving as a healthy control. Sequencing was done on a sample of memory CD4+ T cells from blood.

The CDR3 DNA reads TGTGCCAGCAGTGTGGCCCAGGGGGCAGATACGCAGTATTTT. Translating gives CASSVAQGADTQYF. This rearrangement joins TRBV6-1 to TRBJ2-3; 7 bases fit TRBD1. Germline V gene sequence: CDR1 MNHNS, CDR2 SASEGT. The V segment lost 4 bases and the J segment 4 bases; nucleotides outside the gene matches: 5. The CDR3 extends over 14 amino acids.